The T cell receptor (beta chain) described here comes from a study of T-cell reconstitution after alpha-beta-depleted transplantation in children. During its preparation, the TCRbeta library received unique molecular identifiers. TCRdb itself ran the PCR reads through MiXCR, one entry per CDR3 protein. The data hold approximately 83,000 distinct CDR3 sequences, with 7% to 9% observed a single time. This clonotype was counted many times. Germline values: CDR1 SGHVS, CDR2 FQNEAQ. V was clipped by 4 bases and J by 4 bases, with 10 bases between them. This CDR3 comprises 13 residues. This chain uses TRBV7-8 with TRBJ2-5; D remains unclear. The material sequenced was PBMCs from the stem cell graft donor, taken from the stem cell graft. This TCR was recovered from a human donor who donated a stem cell graft to a child with congenital amegakaryocytic thrombocytopenia. The CDR3 region is CASSSRLAETQYF. CDR3 coding DNA: TGTGCCAGCAGCTCCCGTTTAGCAGAGACCCAGTACTTC.